These 9 T cell receptor beta chains share one sample of origin, sequenced in a study of T-cell memory formation after mild COVID-19. TCRdb analysed the 5' RACE reads with MiXCR anew, one entry per CDR3 protein. The sample holds about 340,000 distinct CDR3 sequences; 21% are singletons and the top ten take around 12%. Sequenced input: PBMCs or a T cell subset sorted from them (not recorded which). These receptors were taken from an adult woman who had mild COVID-19 (a few samples of this study predate the infection). Cell type and time point are not known.

This clonotype was picked up a small number of times. V is TRBV4-2 and J is TRBJ2-1; D not resolved. The germline V gene encodes CDR1 LGHNA and CDR2 YNFKEQ. With 4 bases removed from V and 4 bases from J, the gap between germline ends came to 11 bases. The CDR3 runs 14 residues. This CDR3 is CASSRTGQYNEQFF. CDR3 nucleotide sequence: TGTGCCAGCAGCCGCACCGGGCAGTACAATGAGCAGTTCTTC.

J is TRBJ2-3 and V is TRBV20-1, with unresolved D. The CDR3 loop spans 12 amino acids. The V gene lost 6 bases and the J gene lost 6 bases, with 13 bases spanning the gap. Germline CDR1 reads DFQATT; CDR2 reads SNEGSKA (reference sequence). CDR3 protein: CSAPAVGDTQYF. DNA of the CDR3: TGCAGTGCCCCGGCCGTGGGGGATACGCAGTATTTT.

This chain joins TRBV7-9 and TRBJ2-7, with D possibly TRBD1 on 6 matching bases. V was pared by 4 bases and J by 5 bases, with 9 bases between. The germline V gene has CDR1 SEHNR and CDR2 FQNEAQ (reference sequence). The CDR3 spans 12 residues. The CDR3 DNA follows: TGTGCCAGCAGCTCCCCAGGGGACGAGCAGTACTTC. It specifies CASSSPGDEQYF. Complete variable domain (other parts from reference TRBV7-9 and TRBJ2-7): DTGVSQNPRHKITKRGQNVTFRCDPISEHNRLYWYRQTLGQGPEFLTYFQNEAQLEKSRLLSDRFSAERPKGSFSTLEIQRTEQGDSAMYLCASSSPGDEQYFGPGTRLTVT.

This clonotype has more than one count but fewer than ten. The chain carries TRBV5-6 and TRBJ2-3; possible D gene TRBD2, 6 bases. The V end lost 1 base, the J end lost 8 bases, and 17 bases lay between the germline ends. CDR3 length equals 15 residues. The germline V gene encodes CDR1 SGHDT and CDR2 YYEEEE. CDR3 DNA sequence: TGTGCCAGCAGCTTGAACGGCCACATCGGGGGTACGCAGTATTTT. Protein sequence: CASSLNGHIGGTQYF.

Worth noting for this clonotype: A read error may produce the germline difference seen at one junction end. The genes are TRBV12-3 or TRBV12-4 and TRBJ2-2, with 12 bases aligning to TRBD2. This CDR3 spans 16 amino acids. The CDR3 is CASSKTSGRGTGELFF. The CDR3 nucleotides are TGCGCCAGCAGTAAGACTAGCGGGAGAGGTACCGGGGAGCTGTTTTTT.

In its sample, this clonotype was seen many times. The rearrangement links TRBV7-2 to TRBJ2-5; tentative D call: TRBD2 (6 bases). The CDR3 loop spans 13 amino acids. V lost 6 bases and J lost 5, with 13 bases in between. Germline V gives CDR1 SGHTA, CDR2 FQGNSA. The CDR3 DNA follows: TGTGCCAGCAGTCTGGCTAGCGACGAGACCCAGTACTTC. Protein product: CASSLASDETQYF. Full variable domain (remainder filled in from reference TRBV7-2 and TRBJ2-5): GAGVSQSPSNKVTEKGKDVELRCDPISGHTALYWYRQSLGQGLEFLIYFQGNSAPDKSGLPSDRFSAERTGGSVSTLTIQRTQQEDSAVYLCASSLASDETQYFGPGTRLLVL.

This chain connects TRBV7-6 to TRBJ1-4; D remains unclear. Trimming took off 1 base at V and 8 bases at J, with 11 bases between the two ends. This CDR3 is built from 14 residues. CDR1 is SGHVS and CDR2 is FNYEAQ in the germline V gene. CDR3 region: CASSLGAGGEKLFF. As DNA, the CDR3 is TGTGCCAGCAGCTTAGGAGCAGGTGGAGAAAAACTGTTTTTT.

The V call is TRBV12-3 or TRBV12-4, the J call TRBJ1-2, with 7 nucleotides matching TRBD1. CDR3 length: 15 residues. J gave up 3 bases and V 1 base, and 5 bases lay outside the gene matches. CDR3 in DNA: TGTGCCAGCAGTTTAGGAGGGGGCGGATACTATGGCTACACCTTC. Translating gives CASSLGGGGYYGYTF.

This clonotype was detected only a few times. This chain links TRBV5-1 with TRBJ2-1; the match to TRBD1 covers 10 bases. Germline values: CDR1 SGHRS, CDR2 YFSETQ. Unmatched junction bases numbered 4, after V lost 3 bases and J lost 4 bases. The CDR3 covers 15 residues. The CDR3 loop reads CASSSTDRGYNEQFF. CDR3 bases: TGCGCCAGCAGCTCCACGGACAGGGGGTACAATGAGCAGTTCTTC.